What follows are 18 T cell receptor beta chains derived from one specimen sequenced in a study of T cell repertoires in cytomegalovirus infection. These receptors' targets are unknown. TCRdb processed the reads anew with MiXCR; each CDR3 protein has one entry. The sample comprises about 920,000 distinct CDR3 sequences, roughly a third of which are singletons, and around 15% rests with the top ten. The input for sequencing was cultured CD8+ T cells from PBMCs, taken from culture after CMV antigen stimulation. These receptors came from a human donor in good health (CMV status not recorded). Some clones in this sample may be carry-over from other donors' samples.

The rearrangement links TRBV4-1 to TRBJ2-2; 7 bases are a match to TRBD1. Looked up from germline, CDR1 is MGHRA and CDR2 is YSYEKL. The CDR3 runs 18 residues. Trimming took 3 bases from V and 4 from J; bases not matched to a gene: 14. The CDR3 sequence: CASSHFGGDRVGTGELFF. Here the CDR3 DNA reads TGCGCCAGCAGCCACTTTGGCGGAGACAGGGTTGGCACCGGGGAGCTGTTTTTT.

In this sample, this clonotype turned up many times. The chain joins TRBV7-9 to TRBJ2-2, with a possible D match to TRBD2 (6 bases). The germline V gene has CDR1 SEHNR and CDR2 FQNEAQ (reference sequence). V lost 0 bases and J 1 base, leaving 15 bases between the germline ends. The CDR3 loop spans 18 amino acids. CDR3 amino acids: CASSLAARDSRNTGELFF. DNA for the CDR3: TGTGCCAGCAGCTTAGCCGCCCGGGACTCCCGGAACACCGGGGAGCTGTTTTTT.

The chain has TRBV15 and TRBJ1-5, with D uncertain. CDR1 LNHNV and CDR2 YYDKDF come from the germline V gene (reference sequence). Trimming took 3 bases from V and 0 from J, leaving 21 bases between them. CDR3 length equals 19 residues. CDR3 DNA: TGTGCCACCAGCAGTACCCGGACCGCCAACGAGTATAGCAATCAGCCCCAGCATTTT. Protein sequence: CATSSTRTANEYSNQPQHF.

This clonotype was detected a few times. This rearrangement joins TRBV4-1 to TRBJ1-2; no clear D. Germline V gene data show CDR1 as MGHRA and CDR2 as YSYEKL. V was pared by 0 bases and J by 1 base, with 6 bases between. This CDR3 contains 14 residues. This CDR3 is CASSQERNNYGYTF. CDR3 nucleotides: TGCGCCAGCAGCCAAGAGAGGAATAACTATGGCTACACCTTC.

The rearrangement links TRBV27 to TRBJ2-1; D unclear. Trimming stripped 0 bases from V and 7 bases from J, with 13 bases between. CDR1 is MNHEY and CDR2 is SMNVEV in the germline V gene (reference sequence). The CDR3 is 15 amino acids. The CDR3 nucleotides are TGTGCCAGCAGTTTATCGAACACCCCAAGGAATGAGCAGTTCTTC. Residues: CASSLSNTPRNEQFF.

V usage is TRBV9 and J usage is TRBJ1-1, with unresolved D. There are 14 residues in the CDR3. Germline V gives CDR1 SGDLS, CDR2 YYNGEE. V was shortened by 2 bases and J by 2 bases, with 10 bases between the two germline ends. CDR3 nucleotide sequence: TGTGCCAGCAGCGTTGGAGAGGGCAACACTGAAGCTTTCTTT. It translates to CASSVGEGNTEAFF.

This chain uses TRBV6-1 with TRBJ1-1, with D uncertain. The CDR3 sequence is 14 residues long. Trimming took 6 bases from V and 5 from J, leaving 16 bases between them. The V gene's germline CDR1 is MNHNS and CDR2 SASEGT. The CDR3 DNA sequence: TGTGCCAGCAGGACCCCCAGAGGGATTACTGAAGCTTTCTTT. Protein: CASRTPRGITEAFF.

Many counts were recorded for this clonotype. The chain recombines TRBV7-2 with TRBJ1-6, with TRBD1 as a possible D gene (5 bases). CDR1 SGHTA and CDR2 FQGNSA come from the germline V gene. The length of the CDR3 is 15 residues. V lost 4 bases, J lost 7 bases, and 14 bases lay in between. The CDR3 DNA reads TGTGCCAGCAGCTCCCGGACGGGGCTAAATTCACCCCTCCACTTT. This sequence encodes CASSSRTGLNSPLHF.

V is TRBV7-9 and J is TRBJ2-5; TRBD2 is a possible D gene (5 bases). The germline gives CDR1 SEHNR, CDR2 FQNEAQ (reference sequence). V lost 5 bases and J 5 bases, leaving 15 bases between the germline ends. The length of the CDR3 is 14 residues. The CDR3, as DNA: TGTGCCAGCAGCCCGACCACTAGTAGGGAGACCCAGTACTTC. Its protein product is CASSPTTSRETQYF.

The chain joins TRBV27 to TRBJ1-1; perhaps TRBD1 as D (6 bases). CDR1 MNHEY and CDR2 SMNVEV come from the germline V gene (reference sequence). Trimming left V 7 bases short and J 10 bases short, with 22 bases between. The CDR3 totals 14 residues. The DNA for the CDR3 is TGTGCCAGCACCCCGGGAGGGGGAGGCTGGCGAGCTTTCTTT. It is translated as CASTPGGGGWRAFF.

The chain uses TRBV27 and TRBJ2-3, with TRBD2 as a possible D gene (5 bases). Germline V gene lookup returns CDR1 MNHEY and CDR2 SMNVEV (reference sequence). CDR3 size: 15 residues. V dropped 7 bases and J dropped 0 bases, with 14 bases sitting between them. This chain's CDR3 is CASTLTIGSTDTQYF. The CDR3 coding sequence is TGTGCCAGCACTCTGACTATCGGGAGCACAGATACGCAGTATTTT.

The V and J genes are TRBV10-3 and TRBJ2-2, with TRBD2 identical over 11 bases. The CDR3 runs 16 residues. V lost 9 bases to trimming and J lost 5 bases; unmatched junction nucleotides: 11. Germline CDR1 ENHRY, CDR2 SYGVKD. Written as DNA, the CDR3 is TGTGCCATAACGACTAGCGGGGACTTTGGAACCGGGGAGCTGTTTTTT. Protein sequence: CAITTSGDFGTGELFF.

The chain combines TRBV5-6 with TRBJ2-1; D unclear. V lost 0 bases and J lost 2, with 6 bases in between. This CDR3 has 14 residues. Per the germline V gene, CDR1 is SGHDT and CDR2 is YYEEEE. The DNA of the CDR3 is TGTGCCAGCAGCTTGGCGACAACCTACAATGAGCAGTTCTTC. Amino acids: CASSLATTYNEQFF.

This clonotype was found many times. The chain links TRBV7-2 to TRBJ2-5; tentatively, D is TRBD1 or TRBD2 (5 bases each). The germline V and J ends were trimmed by 1 base and 1 base, with 13 bases remaining between them. This CDR3 contains 16 residues. Per germline, CDR1 SGHTA and CDR2 FQGNSA. CDR3 protein: CASSLGLWGTQETQYF. For the CDR3, the DNA is TGTGCCAGCAGCTTAGGTCTGTGGGGGACCCAAGAGACCCAGTACTTC. The whole variable domain, remainder taken from reference TRBV7-2 and TRBJ2-5, is GAGVSQSPSNKVTEKGKDVELRCDPISGHTALYWYRQSLGQGLEFLIYFQGNSAPDKSGLPSDRFSAERTGGSVSTLTIQRTQQEDSAVYLCASSLGLWGTQETQYFGPGTRLLVL.

This clonotype was recorded a few times. The chain employs TRBV4-3 and TRBJ2-4; tentatively, D is TRBD2 (6 bases). Deletions cut 1 base from V and 1 base from J, with 11 bases between. Germline assignment: CDR1 LGHNA and CDR2 YSLEER. CDR3 size: 16 residues. CDR3 loop: CASSQGGATAKNIQYF. The CDR3, as DNA: TGCGCCAGCAGCCAAGGCGGGGCAACGGCCAAAAACATTCAGTACTTC.

In its sample, this clonotype was seen many times. The V and J genes are TRBV7-2 and TRBJ2-3; the D is unclear. The germline gives CDR1 SGHTA, CDR2 FQGNSA. This CDR3 has 14 amino acids. Trimming left V 3 bases short and J 1 base short, with 8 bases between. DNA for the CDR3: TGTGCCAGCAGCTTCGACGCCGGCACAGATACGCAGTATTTT. Translated, it gives CASSFDAGTDTQYF.

Many counts were recorded for this clonotype. The chain has TRBV7-6 and TRBJ2-5, with unresolved D. The CDR3 runs to 14 residues. V was shortened by 5 bases and J by 2 bases, with 12 bases between the two germline ends. CDR1 SGHVS and CDR2 FNYEAQ come from the germline V gene. The CDR3 spells CASSLDIVQETQYF. As DNA, the CDR3 is TGTGCCAGCAGCCTAGATATAGTACAAGAGACCCAGTACTTC. Drawing the rest from reference TRBV7-6 and TRBJ2-5, the complete variable domain is GAGVSQSPRYKVTKRGQDVALRCDPISGHVSLYWYRQALGQGPEFLTYFNYEAQQDKSGLPNDRFSAERPEGSISTLTIQRTEQRDSAMYRCASSLDIVQETQYFGPGTRLLVL.

The J gene is TRBJ2-1, the V gene TRBV28, with D hard to call. Trimming took off 2 bases at V and 4 bases at J, with 9 bases between the two ends. CDR1 and CDR2 (germline): MDHEN, SYDVKM. The CDR3 is made up of 14 amino acids. This CDR3 reads CASSLKDGYNEQFF. The CDR3 DNA sequence: TGTGCCAGCAGTTTAAAGGACGGATACAATGAGCAGTTCTTC.